This TCR beta chain was profiled in a study of shared clonotypes between healthy human individuals. CDR1 and CDR2 (germline): MNHEY, SMNVEV (reference sequence). Trimming stripped 3 bases from V and 2 bases from J, with 18 bases between. The CDR3 covers 17 residues. CD45RO negativity and positive selection for CCR7 defined naive CD8 cells, a population that excluded terminally differentiated effector memory CD45RA+ cells. Generated by immunoSEQ multiplex PCR, the TCRdb table keeps only in-frame clones and is missing some. The profile shows millions of clones, about 95% of them singletons. This TCR was sampled from a man between 18 and 35 years old in good health. Sequencing was done on a sample of naive CD8+ T cells sorted from blood. The rearrangement joins TRBV27 to TRBJ2-3, with D possibly matching TRBD2 (6 bases). The CDR3 is CASSFWRAGLITDTQYF. The DNA of the CDR3 is TGTGCCAGCAGTTTTTGGCGGGCGGGGTTGATCACAGATACGCAGTATTTT.